The 22 T cell receptor beta chains below were found in one sample sequenced in a study of cytomegalovirus exposure and HLA in healthy donors. Clones were read by immunoSEQ multiplex PCR, and TCRdb kept only the in-frame ones, dropping some. Of some 310,000 clones in the sample, 88% were seen once. Sequencing was carried out using PBMCs. The receptors were sampled from a man aged 30-40 years in good health and CMV-seronegative.

The V and J genes are TRBV7-2 and TRBJ1-4; no clear D gene. The CDR3 is 15 residues long. Trimming stripped 5 bases from V and 7 bases from J, with 17 bases between. The germline CDR1 and CDR2 sequences are SGHTA and FQGNSA. Here the CDR3 reads CASSPPGTGSEKLFF. DNA of the CDR3: TGTGCCAGCAGCCCACCGGGAACGGGGAGTGAAAAACTGTTTTTT.

This rearrangement joins TRBV12-5 to TRBJ2-7, with 12 bases fitting TRBD2. From germline, CDR1 is LGHNT and CDR2 FRNRAP. The CDR3 length is 16 residues. J was trimmed by 4 bases and V by 5 bases; bases with no gene match: 9. In DNA form, the CDR3 reads TGTGCTAGTGGTCATCCAGCTAGCGGGGGGGTATACGAGCAGTACTTC. Translating it yields CASGHPASGGVYEQYF.

The rearrangement links TRBV15 to TRBJ2-7; no clear D gene. CDR1 is LNHNV, CDR2 YYDKDF, per germline (reference sequence). Trimming left V 5 bases short and J 0 bases short, with 8 bases between. CDR3 size: 13 residues. The CDR3 sequence is CATSPSSSYEQYF. For the CDR3, the DNA is TGTGCCACCAGCCCGTCCAGCTCCTACGAGCAGTACTTC.

V usage is TRBV27 and J usage is TRBJ2-1, with 9 bases fitting TRBD1. This CDR3 is 15 amino acids long. Germline CDR1 is MNHEY and CDR2 is SMNVEV (reference sequence). V trimming: 2 bases; J trimming: 2 bases; junction bases outside the gene matches: 1. The CDR3 is CASSLNRGPYNEQFF. The CDR3 coding sequence is TGTGCCAGCAGTTTAAACAGGGGGCCCTACAATGAGCAGTTCTTC.

V is TRBV7-9 and J is TRBJ1-3; the match to TRBD1 covers 8 bases. V gave up 5 bases and J gave up 0 bases; unmatched junction bases: 3. The CDR3 consists of 15 residues. CDR1 and CDR2 (germline): SEHNR, FQNEAQ (reference sequence). The CDR3 region is CASSLTGDSGNTIYF. CDR3 DNA: TGTGCCAGCAGCCTGACAGGGGACTCTGGAAACACCATATATTTT.

The V gene is TRBV6-6, the J gene TRBJ1-1; possible D gene TRBD1, 5 bases. V was pared by 2 bases and J by 6 bases, with 7 bases between. The CDR3 sequence is 12 residues long. The V gene's germline CDR1 is MNHNY and CDR2 SVGAGI (reference sequence). The CDR3 spells CASSYQGAEAFF. In nucleotides, the CDR3 is TGTGCCAGCAGTTACCAGGGCGCTGAAGCTTTCTTT.

V gene TRBV6-6 combines with J gene TRBJ1-5, with D perhaps matching TRBD1 (6 bases). CDR3 length: 15 amino acids. Germline CDR1 reads MNHNY; CDR2 reads SVGAGI (reference sequence). V was clipped by 7 bases and J by 2 bases, with 15 bases between them. CDR3 protein: CASTLGGGGNQPQHF. CDR3 coding DNA: TGTGCCAGCACTTTGGGAGGGGGAGGCAATCAGCCCCAGCATTTT.

The rearrangement uses TRBV28 and TRBJ2-4; 7 bases are shared with TRBD2. The germline CDR1 and CDR2 sequences are MDHEN and SYDVKM. There are 16 residues in the CDR3. Trimming took 6 bases from V and 3 from J; bases not matched to a gene: 11. The CDR3 DNA sequence: TGTGCCAGCAGCTTTTGGGAGGGGCAAGGCAAAAACATTCAGTACTTC. It codes for CASSFWEGQGKNIQYF.

The chain is built from TRBV10-3 and TRBJ2-5; tentatively, D is TRBD1 (7 bases). Trimming removed 2 bases from V and 1 base from J, with 14 bases in between. From germline, CDR1 is ENHRY and CDR2 SYGVKD. The CDR3 has 16 residues. The CDR3: CAISEAGTVFQETQYF. The CDR3 nucleotides read TGTGCCATCAGTGAGGCGGGGACAGTCTTCCAAGAGACCCAGTACTTC.

The CDR3 region is CASSLQGSGTNEKLFF. The CDR3 DNA sequence: TGCGCCAGCAGCTTGCAGGGGTCGGGCACTAATGAAAAACTGTTTTTT. The chain combines TRBV5-1 with TRBJ1-4; D is perhaps TRBD1 (6 bases). Trimming pared 1 base from V and 2 bases from J, leaving 12 bases between. Germline CDR1 is SGHRS and CDR2 is YFSETQ. The CDR3 runs 16 residues.

The genes are TRBV6-6 and TRBJ2-2, with D possibly matching TRBD1 (6 bases). The CDR3 is 14 residues long. The V end was cut by 10 bases, the J end by 5 bases, with 17 bases between. Germline V gives CDR1 MNHNY, CDR2 SVGAGI (reference sequence). The CDR3 region is CATLRQDHTGELFF. The CDR3 bases are TGTGCCACCCTTAGACAGGACCATACCGGGGAGCTGTTTTTT.

The chain combines TRBV18 with TRBJ2-7; D unclear. Trimming took 1 base from V and 2 from J, leaving 9 bases between them. CDR1 is KGHSH, CDR2 LQKENI, per germline. This CDR3 spans 14 amino acids. The CDR3 nucleotides read TGTGCCAGCTCACCACGTACAGATACCTACGAGCAGTACTTC. It encodes CASSPRTDTYEQYF.

This clone was detected only a few times. This chain joins TRBV4-3 and TRBJ1-6; D not certain. The ends were cut back, 0 bases at V and 4 bases at J, with 7 bases in the middle. The germline gives CDR1 LGHNA, CDR2 YSLEER. This CDR3 has 15 residues. CDR3 in DNA: TGCGCCAGCAGCCAAGATAGCAGTTATAATTCACCCCTCCACTTT. Encoded protein: CASSQDSSYNSPLHF.

The CDR3 bases are TGTGCCAGCAGCTACCAGACAGGGGTCCACTACGAGCAGTACTTC. It is translated as CASSYQTGVHYEQYF. The J gene is TRBJ2-7, the V gene TRBV7-9; 8 bases map to TRBD1. CDR1 is SEHNR and CDR2 is FQNEAQ in the germline V gene (reference sequence). V gave up 4 bases and J gave up 3 bases; unmatched junction bases: 8. The CDR3 has 15 residues.

The chain recombines TRBV9 with TRBJ1-6, with D unresolved. The CDR3 sequence is 16 residues long. Trimming pared 0 bases from V and 4 bases from J, leaving 11 bases between. Germline assignment: CDR1 SGDLS and CDR2 YYNGEE. The CDR3: CASSVGVQPYNSPLHF. DNA of the CDR3: TGTGCCAGCAGCGTAGGGGTACAGCCTTATAATTCACCCCTCCACTTT.

This clone was observed a handful of times. The chain has TRBV5-1 and TRBJ1-2, with TRBD1 as a possible D gene (6 bases). Trimming took off 2 bases at V and 5 bases at J, with 10 bases between the two ends. The CDR3 contains 13 residues. CDR1 and CDR2 (germline): SGHRS, YFSETQ. The CDR3 protein is CASSFGQLYGYTF. CDR3 bases: TGCGCCAGCAGCTTTGGACAGCTATATGGCTACACCTTC.

This chain joins TRBV6-6 and TRBJ2-5, with a tentative D call TRBD1 (5 bases). The V and J ends lost 2 bases and 5 bases respectively, with 15 bases between them. The germline gives CDR1 MNHNY, CDR2 SVGAGI (reference sequence). This CDR3 spans 15 amino acids. The CDR3 here is CASSYRGIGEETQYF. Here the CDR3 DNA reads TGTGCCAGCAGTTACAGGGGTATCGGTGAGGAGACCCAGTACTTC.

The CDR3, as DNA: TGCGCCAGCAGTGACTTGGGACAGCCTACCTACAATGAGCAGTTCTTC. This encodes CASSDLGQPTYNEQFF. V gene TRBV10-1 combines with J gene TRBJ2-1; 7 bases map to TRBD1. The CDR3 consists of 16 residues. The ends lost 3 bases at V and 2 bases at J; junction bases unmatched: 7. In germline, CDR1 is WNHNN, CDR2 SYGVQD (reference sequence).

CDR3: CASSLESGFYGYTF. The CDR3 DNA is TGCGCCAGCAGCTTGGAGTCAGGCTTCTATGGCTACACCTTC. The chain joins TRBV5-1 to TRBJ1-2; D gene ambiguous. The V and J ends lost 0 bases and 4 bases respectively, with 10 bases between them. This CDR3 is 14 amino acids long. CDR1 is SGHRS and CDR2 is YFSETQ in the germline V gene.

In its sample, this clone was seen a few times. J is TRBJ1-6 and V is TRBV5-8; D uncertain. Germline V gene lookup returns CDR1 SGHTS and CDR2 YDEGEE. This CDR3 has 14 residues. V lost 4 bases and J 7 bases, leaving 12 bases between the germline ends. The CDR3 DNA sequence: TGTGCCAGCAGCCGGACTTTTGACAATTCACCCCTCCACTTT. Its protein is CASSRTFDNSPLHF.

This sequence joins TRBV7-9 and TRBJ2-3; the D is unclear. The V gene's germline CDR1 is SEHNR and CDR2 FQNEAQ (reference sequence). The CDR3 has 13 amino acids. V was shortened by 5 bases and J by 4 bases, with 10 bases between the two germline ends. CDR3 in DNA: TGTGCCAGCAGCCAGGCCTACCCAGATACGCAGTATTTT. Its protein product is CASSQAYPDTQYF.

The rearrangement uses TRBV9 and TRBJ2-1, with D possibly matching TRBD2 (5 bases). Between the trimmed V and J ends, which lost 3 bases and 8 bases, there was a span of 12 bases. CDR3 length: 13 amino acids. Germline V gene data show CDR1 as SGDLS and CDR2 as YYNGEE. CDR3 region: CASSGELVDEQFF. CDR3 coding DNA: TGTGCCAGCAGCGGGGAGTTGGTGGATGAGCAGTTCTTC.